Presented here are 7 T cell receptor beta chains from one specimen sequenced in a study of T cell repertoires in cytomegalovirus infection. Their antigen targets remain unknown. MiXCR, applied by TCRdb to the reads, yields one record per CDR3 protein. Of roughly 730,000 distinct CDR3 sequences listed, around 31% are singletons. The input for sequencing was cultured PBMCs, taken from culture after CMV antigen stimulation. The receptor set was obtained from a human donor in good health (CMV status not recorded). Some clones in this sample may be carry-over from other donors' samples.

The V and J genes are TRBV5-5 and TRBJ2-7; D remains unclear. V was pared by 3 bases and J by 5 bases, with 18 bases between. The germline gives CDR1 SGHKS, CDR2 YYEKEE (reference sequence). The CDR3 totals 15 residues. As DNA, the CDR3 is TGTGCCAGCAGCTGGGGTCTGATTGTTGGTCACGAGCAGTACTTC. Its protein is CASSWGLIVGHEQYF.

In nucleotides, the CDR3 is TGTGCCAGCAGCTTAGCGGGAGGCGCGACCCAGCATTTT. As protein: CASSLAGGATQHF. This chain connects TRBV7-9 to TRBJ1-5; D gene ambiguous. CDR1 and CDR2 from the germline V gene are SEHNR and FQNEAQ (reference sequence). V lost 0 bases to trimming and J lost 11 bases, with 11 bases between them. The CDR3 spans 13 residues.

This chain links TRBV12-3 or TRBV12-4 with TRBJ2-3; tentatively, D is TRBD1 (6 bases). V lost 5 bases and J lost 0, with 18 bases in between. CDR3 size: 17 residues. The CDR3 DNA sequence: TGTGCCAGCAGTCACCGGACAGTTCAAACTAGCACAGATACGCAGTATTTT. Protein: CASSHRTVQTSTDTQYF.

The V gene is TRBV19, the J gene TRBJ2-5; D perhaps matches TRBD1 (5 bases). V lost 5 bases, J lost 0 bases, and 10 bases lay in between. The CDR3 contains 14 residues. Germline V gene data show CDR1 as LNHDA and CDR2 as SQIVND (reference sequence). As DNA, the CDR3 is TGTGCCAGTAGTCTGACGACAGACCAAGAGACCCAGTACTTC. Protein: CASSLTTDQETQYF.

This clonotype has a handful of counts. For the CDR3, the DNA is TGTGCCAGCAGACAACGAACTGGGGCCAACGTCCTGACTTTC. This encodes CASRQRTGANVLTF. This chain uses TRBV7-8 with TRBJ2-6, with D hard to call. The germline gives CDR1 SGHVS, CDR2 FQNEAQ. The CDR3 spans 14 residues. The V gene lost 6 bases and the J gene lost 2 bases, with 8 bases spanning the gap. Combining the CDR3 with reference TRBV7-8 and TRBJ2-6 gives the whole variable domain GAGVSQSPRYKVAKRGQDVALRCDPISGHVSLFWYQQALGQGPEFLTYFQNEAQLDKSGLPSDRFFAERPEGSVSTLKIQRTQQEDSAVYLCASRQRTGANVLTFGAGSRLTVL.

In this sample, this clonotype turned up a few times. This sequence joins TRBV4-3 and TRBJ2-7, with TRBD1 matching over 8 bases. CDR3 size: 15 residues. Germline assignment: CDR1 LGHNA and CDR2 YSLEER. J gave up 5 bases and V 1 base, and 7 bases lay outside the gene matches. The CDR3 DNA sequence: TGCGCCAGCAGCCAAGGGTGGACAGGGTCCCACGAGCAGTACTTC. It yields the protein CASSQGWTGSHEQYF.

The chain uses TRBV7-2 and TRBJ2-1; D remains ambiguous. The CDR3 consists of 15 residues. Per the germline V gene, CDR1 is SGHTA and CDR2 is FQGNSA. Trimming took 4 bases from V and 1 from J, leaving 11 bases between them. The CDR3 bases are TGTGCCAGCAGCTATAGGTCCGGTTCCTACAATGAGCAGTTCTTC. It translates to CASSYRSGSYNEQFF. The variable domain in full, with the rest retrieved from reference TRBV7-2 and TRBJ2-1, is GAGVSQSPSNKVTEKGKDVELRCDPISGHTALYWYRQSLGQGLEFLIYFQGNSAPDKSGLPSDRFSAERTGGSVSTLTIQRTQQEDSAVYLCASSYRSGSYNEQFFGPGTRLTVL.